The text below deals with one TCR beta chain. This clonotype has at least ten counts. Its cognate antigen has yet to be identified. No qualities accompany the bases; no much larger clone lies one base away. The junction shows trimming of 4 bases on V and 0 bases on J, and the gene matches do not reach 11 bases of it. The germline V gene yields SGHTA for CDR1 and FQGNSA for CDR2. There are 17 amino acids in the CDR3, from cysteine to phenylalanine inclusive. The retained sequence is limited to the CDR3, 51 bases, with the frame set at the first base. The data derive from a study of T cell repertoires in cytomegalovirus infection (dated by TCRdb to about 2019). For the wider study: Alongside well-studied HLA-B-restricted epitopes, the peptide stimulations were aimed at recently identified HLA-C-restricted CMV epitopes, whose presentation resists viral immunomodulation. Donor HLA type was relevant to the analysis, as public TCR beta signatures indicated carriage of CMV infection together with the matching HLA type.

The meaning of the sample's treatment or condition label: in vitro stimulation with specific CMV peptide epitopes to enrich CMV-specific T cells. The sample was run on an Illumina HiSeq 1500. TCRdb reran the public reads through fastp at Q25 and MiXCR, keeping productive beta chains. When rows share a CDR3 protein, they turn into one entry using the most common DNA and genes. This sample holds roughly 730,000 distinct CDR3 sequences; about 33% were observed only once. The ten largest clones take up 18% of the sample. General findings and caveats noted by the study authors: In both this cohort and an independent cohort of more than 350 donors, the cumulative frequency of public TCR beta family members distinguished carriers of CMV infection plus the relevant HLA type. In the ex vivo response, HLA-C-restricted CMV-specific TCR beta clonotypes were dominant, and in two of eight donors the single most frequent clonotype came from this HLA-C-restricted group.

The sequence links TRBV7-2 to TRBJ1-2; 7 nucleotides in the junction match TRBD1. The sequencing used cultured PBMCs, collected from culture after CMV antigen stimulation. This TCR derives from a human donor in good health (CMV status not recorded). Some clones in this sample may be carry-over from other donors' samples. The sequenced DNA: TGTGCCAGCAGCTCCTACAGGGGAGAATGGGCTAACTATGGCTACACCTTC. Its protein is CASSSYRGEWANYGYTF.